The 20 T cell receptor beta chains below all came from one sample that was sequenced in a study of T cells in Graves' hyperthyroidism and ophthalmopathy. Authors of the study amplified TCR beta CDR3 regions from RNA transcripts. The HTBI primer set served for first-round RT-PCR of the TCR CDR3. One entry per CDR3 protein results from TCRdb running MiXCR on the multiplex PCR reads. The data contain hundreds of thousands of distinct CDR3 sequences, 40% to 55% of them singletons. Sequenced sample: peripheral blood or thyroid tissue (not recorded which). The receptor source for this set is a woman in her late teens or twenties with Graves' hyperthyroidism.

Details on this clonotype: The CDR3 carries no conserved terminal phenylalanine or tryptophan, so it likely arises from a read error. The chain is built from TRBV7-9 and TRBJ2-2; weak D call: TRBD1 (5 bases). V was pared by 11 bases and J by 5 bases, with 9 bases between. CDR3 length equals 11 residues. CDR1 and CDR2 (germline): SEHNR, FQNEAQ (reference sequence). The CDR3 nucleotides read TGTGCCTTGACAGTTACCGGGGAGCTGTTTTCT. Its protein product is CALTVTGELFS.

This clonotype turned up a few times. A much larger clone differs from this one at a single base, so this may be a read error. CDR3 sequence reads: CSVEVDRTYEQYF. CDR3 nucleotides: TGCAGCGTTGAAGTGGACAGGACCTACGAGCAGTACTTC. This chain connects TRBV29-1 to TRBJ2-7; 7 bases align to TRBD1. Germline CDR1 reads SQVTM; CDR2 reads ANQGSEA. The CDR3 runs to 13 residues. After removal of 1 base from V and 2 bases from J, the junction contained 2 bases not matched to a gene.

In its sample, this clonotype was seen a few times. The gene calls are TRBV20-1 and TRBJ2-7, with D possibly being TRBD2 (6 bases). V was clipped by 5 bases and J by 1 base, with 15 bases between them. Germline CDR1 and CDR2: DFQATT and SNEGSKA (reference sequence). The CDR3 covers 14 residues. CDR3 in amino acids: CSARPRDGSYEQYF. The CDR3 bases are TGCAGTGCTCGGCCGCGGGACGGTTCCTACGAGCAGTACTTC.

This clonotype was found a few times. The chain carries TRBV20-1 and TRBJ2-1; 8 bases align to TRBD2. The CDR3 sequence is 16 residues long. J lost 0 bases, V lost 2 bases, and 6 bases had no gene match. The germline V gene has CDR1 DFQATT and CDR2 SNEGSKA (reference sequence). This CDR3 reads CSARSQAGGSYNEQFF. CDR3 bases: TGCAGTGCTAGATCCCAGGCGGGAGGCTCCTACAATGAGCAGTTCTTC.

The CDR3 DNA reads as TGCGCCAGCAGCGCCTCCGCACAGGGAGGGTATGGCTACACCTTC. This sequence encodes CASSASAQGGYGYTF. V and J are TRBV5-1 and TRBJ1-2; the D gene is possibly TRBD1 (6 bases). From germline, CDR1 is SGHRS and CDR2 YFSETQ. The CDR3 has 15 residues. Trimming removed 4 bases at V and 5 bases at J, with 18 bases between.

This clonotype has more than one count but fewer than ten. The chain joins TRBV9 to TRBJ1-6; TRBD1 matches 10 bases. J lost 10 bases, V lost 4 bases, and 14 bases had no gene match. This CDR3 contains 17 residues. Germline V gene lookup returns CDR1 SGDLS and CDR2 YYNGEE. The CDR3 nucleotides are TGTGCCAGCAGCCATTCAAGGACAGGGGGAACCGGGTCACCCCTCCACTTT. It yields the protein CASSHSRTGGTGSPLHF.

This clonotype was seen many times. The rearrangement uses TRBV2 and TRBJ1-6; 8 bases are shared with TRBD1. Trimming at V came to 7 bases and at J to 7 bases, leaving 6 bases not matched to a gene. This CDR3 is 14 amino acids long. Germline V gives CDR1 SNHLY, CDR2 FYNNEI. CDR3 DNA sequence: TGTGCCAGCAAACACAGGGGGGAAAATTCACCCCTCCACTTT. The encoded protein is CASKHRGENSPLHF.

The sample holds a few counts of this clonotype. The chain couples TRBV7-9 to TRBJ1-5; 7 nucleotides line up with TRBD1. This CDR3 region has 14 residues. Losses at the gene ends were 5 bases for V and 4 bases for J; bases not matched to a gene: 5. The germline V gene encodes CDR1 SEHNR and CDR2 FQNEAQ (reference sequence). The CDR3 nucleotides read TGTGCCAGCAGCAAGGGACAGAAAAATCAGCCCCAGCATTTT. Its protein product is CASSKGQKNQPQHF.

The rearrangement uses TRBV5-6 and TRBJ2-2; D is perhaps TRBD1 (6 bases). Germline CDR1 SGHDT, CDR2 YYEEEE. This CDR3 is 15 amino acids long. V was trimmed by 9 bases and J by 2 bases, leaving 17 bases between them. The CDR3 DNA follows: TGTGCCACCCCGCCGGGACACCTAAACACCGGGGAGCTGTTTTTT. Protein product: CATPPGHLNTGELFF.

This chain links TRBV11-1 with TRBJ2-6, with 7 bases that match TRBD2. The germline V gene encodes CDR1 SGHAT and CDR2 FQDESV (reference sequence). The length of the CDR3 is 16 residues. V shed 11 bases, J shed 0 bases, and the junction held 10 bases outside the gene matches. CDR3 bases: TGTGCCTGCACTAGCGCCTACCTCTCTGGGGCCAACGTCCTGACTTTC. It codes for CACTSAYLSGANVLTF.

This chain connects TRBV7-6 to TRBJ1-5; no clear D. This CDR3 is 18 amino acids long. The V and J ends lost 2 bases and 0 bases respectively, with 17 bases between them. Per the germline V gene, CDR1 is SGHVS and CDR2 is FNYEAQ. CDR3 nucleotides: TGTGCCAGCAGCTTATGGCCCGGCAGTCGTTATAGCAATCAGCCCCAGCATTTT. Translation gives CASSLWPGSRYSNQPQHF.

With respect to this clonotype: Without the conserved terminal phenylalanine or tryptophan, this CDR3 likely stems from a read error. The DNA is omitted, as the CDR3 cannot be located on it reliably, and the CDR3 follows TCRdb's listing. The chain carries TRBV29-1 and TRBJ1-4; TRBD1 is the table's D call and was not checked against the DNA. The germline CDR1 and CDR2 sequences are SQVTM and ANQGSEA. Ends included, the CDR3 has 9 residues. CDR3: CSVMTGPNY.

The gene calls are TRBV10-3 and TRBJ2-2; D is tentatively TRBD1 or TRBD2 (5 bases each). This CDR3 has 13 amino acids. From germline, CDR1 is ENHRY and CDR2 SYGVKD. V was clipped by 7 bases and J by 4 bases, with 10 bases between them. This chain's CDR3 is CAITEGTTGELFF. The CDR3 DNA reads TGTGCCATCACCGAAGGGACCACCGGGGAGCTGTTTTTT.

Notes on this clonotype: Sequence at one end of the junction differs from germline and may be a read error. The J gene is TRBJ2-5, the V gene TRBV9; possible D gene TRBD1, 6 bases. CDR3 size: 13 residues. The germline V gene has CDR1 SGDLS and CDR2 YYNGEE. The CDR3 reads CASNPGVEETQYF. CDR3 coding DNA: TGCGCCAGCAACCCAGGGGTTGAAGAGACCCAGTACTTC.

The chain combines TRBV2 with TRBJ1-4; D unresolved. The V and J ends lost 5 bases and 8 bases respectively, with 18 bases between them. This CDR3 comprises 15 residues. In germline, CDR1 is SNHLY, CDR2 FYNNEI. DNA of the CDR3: TGTGCCAGCAGTTCACCCGGGCCGGAGCGGGAAAAACTGTTTTTT. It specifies CASSSPGPEREKLFF.

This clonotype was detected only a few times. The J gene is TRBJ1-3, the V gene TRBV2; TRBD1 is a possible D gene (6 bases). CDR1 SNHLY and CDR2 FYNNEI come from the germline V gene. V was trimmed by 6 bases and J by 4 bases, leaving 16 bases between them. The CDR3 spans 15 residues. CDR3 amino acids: CASSATGILGNTIYF. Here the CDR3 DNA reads TGTGCCAGCAGCGCTACAGGGATCTTGGGAAACACCATATATTTT.

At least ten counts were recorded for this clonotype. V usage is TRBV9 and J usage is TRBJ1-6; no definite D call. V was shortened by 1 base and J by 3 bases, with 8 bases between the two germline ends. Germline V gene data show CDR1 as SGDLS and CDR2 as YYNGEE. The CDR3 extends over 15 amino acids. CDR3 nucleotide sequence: TGTGCCAGCAGCGTACGGGAGAGCTATAATTCACCCCTCCACTTT. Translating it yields CASSVRESYNSPLHF. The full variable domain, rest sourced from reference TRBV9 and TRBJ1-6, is DSGVTQTPKHLITATGQRVTLRCSPRSGDLSVYWYQQSLDQGLQFLIQYYNGEERAKGNILERFSAQQFPDLHSELNLSSLELGDSALYFCASSVRESYNSPLHFGNGTRLTVT.

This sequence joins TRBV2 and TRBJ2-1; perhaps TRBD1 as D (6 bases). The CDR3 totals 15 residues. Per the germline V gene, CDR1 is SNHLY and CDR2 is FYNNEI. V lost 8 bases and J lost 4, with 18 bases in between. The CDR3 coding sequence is TGTGCCAGCGCTGGAGCACAGGGCTTGTACAATGAGCAGTTCTTC. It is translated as CASAGAQGLYNEQFF. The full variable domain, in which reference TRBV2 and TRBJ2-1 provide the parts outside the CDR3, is EPEVTQTPSHQVTQMGQEVILRCVPISNHLYFYWYRQILGQKVEFLVSFYNNEISEKSEIFDDQFSVERPDGSNFTLKIRSTKLEDSAMYFCASAGAQGLYNEQFFGPGTRLTVL.

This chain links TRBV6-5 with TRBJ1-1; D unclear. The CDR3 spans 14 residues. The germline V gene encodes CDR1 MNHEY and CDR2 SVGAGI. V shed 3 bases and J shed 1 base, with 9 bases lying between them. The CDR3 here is CASSYGERNTEAFF. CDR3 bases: TGTGCCAGCAGTTATGGGGAGAGGAACACTGAAGCTTTCTTT.

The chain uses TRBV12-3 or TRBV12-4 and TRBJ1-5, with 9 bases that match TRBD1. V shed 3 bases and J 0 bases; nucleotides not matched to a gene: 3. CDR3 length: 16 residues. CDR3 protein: CASSFGTGYSNQPQHF. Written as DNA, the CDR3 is TGTGCCAGCAGTTTCGGGACAGGGTATAGCAATCAGCCCCAGCATTTT.